What follows are 26 T cell receptor beta chains derived from one specimen sequenced in a study of CD8 T cells in Susac syndrome. RNA, at about 0.45 to 1 ug, was reverse transcribed with random hexamers. One entry per CDR3 protein, called by TCRdb with MiXCR from the immunoSEQ multiplex PCR reads. Here the sample spans a few hundred thousand distinct CDR3 sequences, 75% to 90% being singletons. Sequences were obtained from CD8+ T cells from PBMCs. The receptor source for this set is a human donor with multiple sclerosis.

The rearrangement joins TRBV19 to TRBJ1-5; D gene uncertain. Germline lookup yields CDR1 LNHDA and CDR2 SQIVND (reference sequence). This CDR3 is 15 amino acids long. Trimming shortened V by 2 bases and J by 6 bases, and 14 bases separated the two germline ends. CDR3 sequence: CASSIQGGFGQPQHF. Here the CDR3 DNA reads TGTGCCAGTAGTATACAAGGAGGGTTCGGTCAGCCCCAGCATTTT. Complete variable domain (other parts from reference TRBV19 and TRBJ1-5): DGGITQSPKYLFRKEGQNVTLSCEQNLNHDAMYWYRQDPGQGLRLIYYSQIVNDFQKGDIAEGYSVSREKKESFPLTVTSAQKNPTAFYLCASSIQGGFGQPQHFGDGTRLSIL.

CDR3 protein: CASSTDSYSFYGYTF. The CDR3 coding sequence is TGTGCCAGCAGTACCGACAGCTATTCTTTCTATGGCTACACCTTC. V is TRBV6-2 or TRBV6-3 and J is TRBJ1-2, with D possibly matching TRBD1 (5 bases). From germline, CDR1 is MNHEY and CDR2 SVGEGT. With 5 bases removed from V and 4 bases from J, the gap between germline ends came to 17 bases. This CDR3 contains 15 residues.

The V and J genes are TRBV27 and TRBJ2-3; TRBD1 might be the D (7 bases). CDR1 and CDR2 (germline): MNHEY, SMNVEV (reference sequence). With 0 bases removed from V and 6 bases from J, the gap between germline ends came to 16 bases. CDR3 length: 16 residues. CDR3 in amino acids: CASSLSAGGRPDTQYF. As DNA, the CDR3 is TGTGCCAGCAGTTTATCTGCAGGGGGGAGGCCTGATACGCAGTATTTT.

In the case of this clonotype: At one end the junction does not follow the germline gene, possibly because of a read error. The chain uses TRBV6-2 or TRBV6-3 and TRBJ1-1; perhaps TRBD1 as D (6 bases). CDR1 is MNHEY, CDR2 SVGEGT, per germline. The CDR3 length is 14 residues. CDR3 sequence reads: CASSYGGAGTEVFF. DNA for the CDR3: TGTGCCAGCAGTTATGGGGGCGCGGGCACTGAAGTTTTCTTT.

The V gene is TRBV5-1, the J gene TRBJ1-1, with 7 nucleotides matching TRBD1. The CDR3 has 17 amino acids. The J segment lost 5 bases and the V segment lost 4 bases, leaving 17 bases of the junction unmatched. Looked up from germline, CDR1 is SGHRS and CDR2 is YFSETQ. This CDR3 reads CASSRGQYNVFGTEAFF. The DNA of the CDR3 is TGCGCCAGCAGCAGGGGACAGTATAATGTTTTCGGGACTGAAGCTTTCTTT.

The chain carries TRBV18 and TRBJ2-7; D call uncertain. V was pared by 3 bases and J by 2 bases, with 20 bases between. Germline assignment: CDR1 KGHSH and CDR2 LQKENI. This CDR3 comprises 17 residues. CDR3 protein: CASSPTSERTSTYEQYF. The CDR3 DNA reads TGTGCCAGCTCACCCACATCAGAAAGAACGTCAACCTACGAGCAGTACTTC.

The chain joins TRBV5-1 to TRBJ2-1; D not certain. V gave up 7 bases and J gave up 7 bases, with 15 bases separating them. The CDR3 length is 13 residues. Germline V gives CDR1 SGHRS, CDR2 YFSETQ. The CDR3 bases are TGCGCCAGCCGAGGCCAGGTCGAGAATGAGCAGTTCTTC. This sequence encodes CASRGQVENEQFF.

This chain links TRBV29-1 with TRBJ2-1; 9 bases match TRBD1. Trimming removed 4 bases from V and 8 bases from J; junction bases left unmatched: 12. This CDR3 region has 15 residues. Germline loops: CDR1 SQVTM, CDR2 ANQGSEA. The CDR3 region has the DNA TGCAGCGTTGGCAACCCGGGACAGGGTTGGGATGAGCAGTTCTTC. As protein: CSVGNPGQGWDEQFF.

This chain uses TRBV29-1 with TRBJ1-1, with 9 bases lining up with TRBD1. The CDR3 totals 13 residues. In germline, CDR1 is SQVTM, CDR2 ANQGSEA. V gave up 7 bases and J gave up 6 bases; unmatched junction bases: 9. Here the CDR3 reads CSARDREVPEAFF. CDR3 bases: TGCAGCGCTAGGGACAGGGAGGTACCTGAAGCTTTCTTT.

The CDR3 bases are TGTGCCAGCAGTTGGACGGGACAAGTCACTGAAGCTTTCTTT. Its protein product is CASSWTGQVTEAFF. The V gene is TRBV27, the J gene TRBJ1-1; a possible D gene is TRBD1 (6 bases). V gave up 4 bases and J gave up 4 bases, with 13 bases separating them. This CDR3 is 14 amino acids long. From germline, CDR1 is MNHEY and CDR2 SMNVEV (reference sequence).

This sequence joins TRBV10-3 and TRBJ2-3; TRBD2 matches 14 bases. V gave up 4 bases and J gave up 5 bases; unmatched junction bases: 2. CDR3 length: 15 amino acids. Germline CDR1 is ENHRY and CDR2 is SYGVKD. As DNA, the CDR3 is TGTGCCATCAGTGGACTAGCGGGGGGGCTAGATACGCAGTATTTT. Translation gives CAISGLAGGLDTQYF.

The CDR3 bases are TGTGCCAGCAGCCCCGAGGCAGGGGGCGACTATGGCTACACCTTC. Its translation is CASSPEAGGDYGYTF. The chain is built from TRBV7-9 and TRBJ1-2, with TRBD1 identical over 8 bases. Per the germline V gene, CDR1 is SEHNR and CDR2 is FQNEAQ (reference sequence). The CDR3 runs to 15 residues. The trim removed 5 bases at V and 3 bases at J, leaving 8 bases unmatched.

The CDR3 DNA follows: TGTGCCAGCAGCTTAGATGGCGGGGGCCAGACCTACGAGCAGTACTTC. This codes for CASSLDGGGQTYEQYF. The chain is built from TRBV11-2 and TRBJ2-7, with D possibly TRBD2 on 7 matching bases. Germline V lookup: CDR1 SGHAT, CDR2 FQNNGV. The CDR3 length is 16 residues. The germline V and J ends were trimmed by 0 bases and 2 bases, with 14 bases remaining between them.

J is TRBJ2-1 and V is TRBV30, with TRBD2 matching over 11 bases. The CDR3 spans 14 residues. V shed 3 bases and J 3 bases; nucleotides not matched to a gene: 1. The germline V gene encodes CDR1 GTSNPN and CDR2 SVGIG (reference sequence). The DNA for the CDR3 is TGTGCCTGGAGGGGGACTAGCGGCTACAATGAGCAGTTCTTC. It yields the protein CAWRGTSGYNEQFF.

The CDR3 reads CATKTTSTDTQYF. CDR3 DNA sequence: TGTGCCACCAAGACTACAAGCACAGATACGCAGTATTTT. The chain uses TRBV27 and TRBJ2-3; perhaps TRBD2 as D (5 bases). Germline loops: CDR1 MNHEY, CDR2 SMNVEV (reference sequence). CDR3 size: 13 residues. V lost 10 bases, J lost 0 bases, and 11 bases lay in between.

The rearrangement joins TRBV12-3 or TRBV12-4 to TRBJ2-3; 8 bases align to TRBD2. Germline trimming cut 6 bases from V and 2 bases from J; bases unmatched to any gene: 7. This CDR3 has 15 residues. The DNA of the CDR3 is TGTGCCAGCAGGGGAGCGGGAGTCTTCACAGATACGCAGTATTTT. The encoded protein is CASRGAGVFTDTQYF.

The chain has TRBV29-1 and TRBJ2-3; 9 bases fit TRBD2. The CDR3 consists of 16 residues. Germline lookup yields CDR1 SQVTM and CDR2 ANQGSEA. The V segment lost 0 bases and the J segment 8 bases; nucleotides outside the gene matches: 12. Here the CDR3 reads CSVEDAREGVVSTQYF. CDR3 coding DNA: TGCAGCGTTGAAGATGCGCGGGAGGGCGTAGTTAGTACGCAGTATTTT.

The chain combines TRBV6-5 with TRBJ2-7, with D possibly TRBD2 on 5 matching bases. CDR3 size: 15 residues. Trimming shortened V by 0 bases and J by 4 bases, and 13 bases separated the two germline ends. Germline CDR1 MNHEY, CDR2 SVGAGI. CDR3 amino acids: CASSYSGGLGYEQYF. The CDR3 nucleotides read TGTGCCAGCAGTTACTCAGGCGGGCTAGGGTACGAGCAGTACTTC.

The CDR3 DNA reads TGTGCCAGCAGTGAATGGGGGAAGGGGACTGAAGCTTTCTTT. Its protein product is CASSEWGKGTEAFF. This chain links TRBV25-1 with TRBJ1-1; possibly TRBD1 for D (5 bases). This CDR3 contains 14 residues. The germline CDR1 and CDR2 sequences are MGHDK and SYGVNS. V was pared by 1 base and J by 5 bases, with 11 bases between.

CDR3 residues: CSAVGTEAFF. In DNA form, the CDR3 reads TGCAGCGCCGTAGGGACTGAAGCTTTCTTT. This chain connects TRBV29-1 to TRBJ1-1; no reliable D call. The germline V gene encodes CDR1 SQVTM and CDR2 ANQGSEA. Between the trimmed V and J ends, which lost 7 bases and 5 bases, there was a span of 8 bases. The CDR3 consists of 10 residues.

V gene TRBV28 combines with J gene TRBJ2-7, with D possibly called TRBD1 or TRBD2 (5 bases each). V was clipped by 5 bases and J by 3 bases, with 11 bases between them. This CDR3 region has 13 residues. In germline, CDR1 is MDHEN, CDR2 SYDVKM. CDR3 protein: CASSIRGLYEQYF. The DNA for the CDR3 is TGTGCCAGCAGTATCCGGGGCCTCTACGAGCAGTACTTC.

This clonotype was counted once. This chain joins TRBV27 and TRBJ2-7, with D unclear. The germline V gene has CDR1 MNHEY and CDR2 SMNVEV (reference sequence). Trimming removed 7 bases at V and 2 bases at J, with 9 bases between. The CDR3 sequence is 12 residues long. The CDR3 DNA reads as TGTGCCAGCATGAAGGGTGCCTACGAGCAGTACTTC. This codes for CASMKGAYEQYF.

This chain links TRBV10-3 with TRBJ1-5; 8 bases match TRBD1. The CDR3 is 17 amino acids. The trim removed 0 bases at V and 3 bases at J, leaving 7 bases unmatched. Germline loops: CDR1 ENHRY, CDR2 SYGVKD. The CDR3: CAISESMGTGFNQPQHF. CDR3 DNA sequence: TGTGCCATCAGTGAGTCGATGGGGACAGGCTTCAATCAGCCCCAGCATTTT.

This chain joins TRBV11-1 and TRBJ2-7; 8 nucleotides line up with TRBD1. The junction had 8 bases not matched to a gene; V was cut back by 2 bases and J by 2 bases. The germline CDR1 and CDR2 sequences are SGHAT and FQDESV (reference sequence). CDR3 length: 16 residues. The CDR3, as DNA: TGTGCCAGCAGCTTATCGGCGACAGGGGCCACCTACGAGCAGTACTTC. Translated: CASSLSATGATYEQYF. Looking up the rest from reference TRBV11-1 and TRBJ2-7 gives the full variable domain: EAEVAQSPRYKITEKSQAVAFWCDPISGHATLYWYRQILGQGPELLVQFQDESVVDDSQLPKDRFSAERLKGVDSTLKIQPAELGDSAMYLCASSLSATGATYEQYFGPGTRLTVT.

The J gene is TRBJ2-3, the V gene TRBV7-9; 7 nucleotides match TRBD2. CDR1 is SEHNR, CDR2 FQNEAQ, per germline (reference sequence). The CDR3 totals 14 residues. The J segment lost 2 bases and the V segment lost 8 bases, leaving 7 bases of the junction unmatched. The CDR3 nucleotides are TGTGCCAGCGGAAGCGGGGCCTTCACAGATACGCAGTATTTT. Protein: CASGSGAFTDTQYF.

The rearrangement links TRBV12-3 or TRBV12-4 to TRBJ2-3; D is uncertain. The length of the CDR3 is 12 residues. Trimming removed 6 bases at V and 5 bases at J, with 9 bases between. This CDR3 reads CASSHVEDTQYF. The CDR3 nucleotides read TGTGCCAGCAGCCACGTCGAAGATACGCAGTATTTT.